This T cell receptor beta chain originates from a study of breast tumors, draining lymph nodes, adjacent tissues. V lost 5 bases to trimming and J lost 4 bases, with 15 bases between them. The CDR3 extends over 14 amino acids. CDR1 MNHEY and CDR2 SMNVEV come from the germline V gene (reference sequence). One entry per CDR3 protein, called by TCRdb with MiXCR from the multiplex PCR reads. Among 20,000 to 25,000 distinct CDR3 sequences listed, around 68% were seen once. This TCR came from a female donor with breast cancer. Some clones in this sample may be carry-over from other donors' samples. The rearrangement uses TRBV27 and TRBJ2-7, with a possible D match to TRBD1 (6 bases). Material: tumor-adjacent breast tissue. The CDR3 region is CASSLDRHRYEQYF. The CDR3 DNA is TGTGCCAGCAGTCTCGACAGGCACCGTTACGAGCAGTACTTC.